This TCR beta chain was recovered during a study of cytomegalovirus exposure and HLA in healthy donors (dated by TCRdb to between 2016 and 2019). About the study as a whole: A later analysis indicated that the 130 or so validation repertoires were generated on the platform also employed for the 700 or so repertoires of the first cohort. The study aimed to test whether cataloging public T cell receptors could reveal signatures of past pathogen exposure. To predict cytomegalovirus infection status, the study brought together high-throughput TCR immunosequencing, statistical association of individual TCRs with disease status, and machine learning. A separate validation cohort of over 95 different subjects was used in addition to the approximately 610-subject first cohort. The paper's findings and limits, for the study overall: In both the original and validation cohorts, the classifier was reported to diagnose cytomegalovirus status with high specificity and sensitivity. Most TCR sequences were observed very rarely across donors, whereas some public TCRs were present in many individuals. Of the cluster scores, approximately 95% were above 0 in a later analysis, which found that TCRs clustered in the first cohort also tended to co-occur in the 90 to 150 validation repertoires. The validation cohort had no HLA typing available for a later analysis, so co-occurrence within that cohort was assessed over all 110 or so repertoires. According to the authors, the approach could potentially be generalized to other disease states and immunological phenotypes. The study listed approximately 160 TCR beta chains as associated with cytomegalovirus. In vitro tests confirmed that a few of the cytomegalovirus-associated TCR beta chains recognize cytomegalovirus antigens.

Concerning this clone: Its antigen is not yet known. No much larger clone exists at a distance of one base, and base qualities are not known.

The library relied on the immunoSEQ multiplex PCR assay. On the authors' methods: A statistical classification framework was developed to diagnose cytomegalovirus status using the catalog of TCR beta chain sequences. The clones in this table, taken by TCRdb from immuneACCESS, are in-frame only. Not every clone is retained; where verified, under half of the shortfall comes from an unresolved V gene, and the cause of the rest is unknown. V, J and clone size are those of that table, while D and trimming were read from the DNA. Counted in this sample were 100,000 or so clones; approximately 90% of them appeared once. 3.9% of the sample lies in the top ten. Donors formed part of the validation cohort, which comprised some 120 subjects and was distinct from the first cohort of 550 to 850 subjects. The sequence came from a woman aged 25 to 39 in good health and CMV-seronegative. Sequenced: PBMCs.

The CDR3 in this case is CASRAWDSSYEQYF. The DNA sequence is TGTGCCAGTAGGGCCTGGGACAGCTCCTACGAGCAGTACTTC. Here the chain combines TRBV19 and TRBJ2-7; TRBD1 agrees with 7 junctional bases. Spanning cysteine to phenylalanine, the CDR3 consists of 14 amino acids. The retained sequence is limited to the CDR3, 42 bases, with the frame set at the first base. Via the germline V gene (reference sequence), CDR1 is LNHDA and CDR2 SQIVND. V lost 6 bases and J lost 0 bases, and the count of bases not matched to a germline gene is 5.